The 2 T cell receptor beta chains given below trace back to one sample, sequenced in a study of chemoradiotherapy in HPV16-positive cancers. TCRdb keeps only in-frame clones here, not all; method: immunoSEQ multiplex PCR. This table holds tens of thousands of clones, approximately 93% found once. This sample was gathered from a patient who underwent chemoradiotherapy. The receptors come from a human donor with HPV-associated anogenital cancer.

The rearrangement links TRBV28 to TRBJ2-7; TRBD1 matches at 12 bases. This CDR3 spans 15 amino acids. Germline V gives CDR1 MDHEN, CDR2 SYDVKM. V lost 6 bases and J lost 7; bases outside the gene matches: 10. CDR3: CASRGWGQGAGEQYF. The CDR3 DNA is TGTGCCAGCAGGGGTTGGGGACAGGGGGCGGGGGAGCAGTACTTC.

J is TRBJ2-7 and V is TRBV2, with D uncertain. The CDR3 length is 11 residues. V was clipped by 8 bases and J by 3 bases, with 8 bases between them. In germline, CDR1 is SNHLY, CDR2 FYNNEI. As DNA, the CDR3 is TGTGCCAGCGGAAGGATCTACGAGCAGTACTTC. Translated: CASGRIYEQYF. Full variable domain (rest looked up from reference TRBV2 and TRBJ2-7): EPEVTQTPSHQVTQMGQEVILRCVPISNHLYFYWYRQILGQKVEFLVSFYNNEISEKSEIFDDQFSVERPDGSNFTLKIRSTKLEDSAMYFCASGRIYEQYFGPGTRLTVT.